This T cell receptor beta chain appears in the sequencing data of a study of glioma-infiltrating T cells after dendritic cell vaccination. Study-level information: Dendritic cell vaccine was injected intradermally three times, biweekly.

PBMC sampling occurred before vaccination, two weeks after the third dose, and at progression. CDR1 is SGHRS and CDR2 is YFSETQ in the germline V gene. The CDR3 runs to 17 residues. With 3 bases clipped from V and 2 bases from J, the junction kept 5 bases outside the gene matches. The PCR used 60 V beta and 13 J beta primers. Repertoires were generated with immunoSEQ multiplex PCR, while TCRdb's copy carries only in-frame clones and drops some. The repertoire holds roughly 38,000 clones, with approximately 82% as singletons. This clone was recorded a few times. V and J are TRBV5-1 and TRBJ2-3, with TRBD2 matching over 14 bases. This receptor was obtained from a human donor with glioblastoma. The source material was blood, sampled before dendritic cell vaccination. DNA of the CDR3: TGCGCCAGCAGCTCGGGGACTAGCGGGGGCTACACAGATACGCAGTATTTT. Protein sequence: CASSSGTSGGYTDTQYF.